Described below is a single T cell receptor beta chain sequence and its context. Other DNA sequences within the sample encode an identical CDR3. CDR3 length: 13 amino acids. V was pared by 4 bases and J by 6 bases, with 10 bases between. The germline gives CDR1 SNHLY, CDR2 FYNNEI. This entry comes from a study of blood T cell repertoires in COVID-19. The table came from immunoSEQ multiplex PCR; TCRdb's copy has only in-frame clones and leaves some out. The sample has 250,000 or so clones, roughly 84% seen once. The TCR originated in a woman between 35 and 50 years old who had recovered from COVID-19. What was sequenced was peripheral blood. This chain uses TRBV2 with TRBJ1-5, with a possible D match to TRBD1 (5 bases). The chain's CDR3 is CASSAGEGQPQHF. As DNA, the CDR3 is TGTGCCAGCAGTGCGGGGGAGGGTCAGCCCCAGCATTTT.